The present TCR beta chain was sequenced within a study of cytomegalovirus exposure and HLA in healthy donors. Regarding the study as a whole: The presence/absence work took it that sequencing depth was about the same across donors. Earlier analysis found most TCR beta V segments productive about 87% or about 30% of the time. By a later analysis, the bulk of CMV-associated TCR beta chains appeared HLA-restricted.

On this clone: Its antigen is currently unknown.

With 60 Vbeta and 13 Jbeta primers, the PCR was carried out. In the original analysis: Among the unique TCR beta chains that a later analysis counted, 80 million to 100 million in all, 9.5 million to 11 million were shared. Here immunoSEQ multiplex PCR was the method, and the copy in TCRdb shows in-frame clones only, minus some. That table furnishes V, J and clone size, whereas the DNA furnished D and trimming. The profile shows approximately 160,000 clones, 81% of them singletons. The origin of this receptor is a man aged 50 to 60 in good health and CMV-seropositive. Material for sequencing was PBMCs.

CDR3 sequence reads: CSVSQRLNTEAFF. CDR3 DNA: TGCAGCGTTAGTCAGCGGTTGAACACTGAAGCTTTCTTT. The chain recombines TRBV29-1 with TRBJ1-1; D unresolved. Germline V gene data show CDR1 as SQVTM and CDR2 as ANQGSEA. V dropped 5 bases and J dropped 0 bases, with 10 bases sitting between them. CDR3 length equals 13 residues. Using reference TRBV29-1 and TRBJ1-1 for the parts outside the CDR3, the full variable domain is SAVISQKPSRDICQRGTSLTIQCQVDSQVTMMFWYRQQPGQSLTLIATANQGSEATYESGFVIDKFPISRPNLTFSTLTVSNMSPEDSSIYLCSVSQRLNTEAFFGQGTRLTVV.